Each of the 5 T cell receptor beta chains below was sequenced from the same sample in a study of T cells in Graves' hyperthyroidism and ophthalmopathy. From RNA transcripts, TCR beta CDR3 regions were amplified. During a first-round RT-PCR of the TCR CDR3, the HTBI primer set was used. TCRdb re-called the multiplex PCR reads through MiXCR, storing one row per CDR3 protein. The sample yields about 570,000 distinct CDR3 sequences, around 42% seen once. Specimen: peripheral blood or thyroid tissue (not recorded which). All receptors come from an adult woman with Graves' disease, either hyperthyroidism or ophthalmopathy (not recorded which).

This clonotype was detected ten times or more. V usage is TRBV7-3 and J usage is TRBJ2-6; D remains unclear. The germline gives CDR1 SGHTA, CDR2 FQGTGA. The CDR3 runs to 15 residues. Trimming took 5 bases from V and 0 from J, leaving 8 bases between them. The DNA for the CDR3 is TGTGCCAGCAGCCCAGACAACTCTGGGGCCAACGTCCTGACTTTC. Translated, it gives CASSPDNSGANVLTF.

This clonotype was recorded at least ten times. The rearrangement uses TRBV5-1 and TRBJ1-2, with D perhaps matching TRBD1 (5 bases). Per germline, CDR1 SGHRS and CDR2 YFSETQ. V was pared by 7 bases and J by 1 base, with 11 bases between. This CDR3 is 13 amino acids long. The CDR3 nucleotides are TGCGCCAGCGGGGACGGGGGTAACTATGGCTACACCTTC. Protein product: CASGDGGNYGYTF.

This clonotype came up many times. In nucleotides, the CDR3 is TGCAGTGCTAGAGATGGGGAATCCTACGAGCAGTACTTC. Translation gives CSARDGESYEQYF. The chain employs TRBV20-1 and TRBJ2-7; no definite D call. Trimming pared 0 bases from V and 1 base from J, leaving 7 bases between. Germline CDR1 DFQATT, CDR2 SNEGSKA (reference sequence). The CDR3 covers 13 residues.

The V gene is TRBV7-9, the J gene TRBJ1-1, with a tentative D call TRBD1 (5 bases). V lost 1 base, J lost 7 bases, and 19 bases lay in between. In germline, CDR1 is SEHNR, CDR2 FQNEAQ (reference sequence). The CDR3 is 16 amino acids. The chain's CDR3 is CASSLGGHDYLGEAFF. The DNA for the CDR3 is TGTGCCAGCAGCTTAGGAGGACATGACTACCTAGGTGAAGCTTTCTTT.

This clonotype was seen a handful of times. For the CDR3, the DNA is TGTGCCAGCAGCCCAGGGGGGAGTGGCCAGGTTGGCTACACCTTC. This codes for CASSPGGSGQVGYTF. The V gene is TRBV7-2, the J gene TRBJ1-2; 7 nucleotides align to TRBD1. The CDR3 is made up of 15 amino acids. V dropped 5 bases and J dropped 7; count of bases not matched to a gene: 13. The germline CDR1 and CDR2 sequences are SGHTA and FQGNSA.